This TCR beta chain came from a study of CD8 T cells in ankylosing spondylitis. This clonotype appeared many times. Its antigen is undetermined. It is likely a read error, because the conserved phenylalanine at the end of the CDR3 is missing. The DNA is omitted, as the CDR3 cannot be located on it reliably, and the CDR3 follows TCRdb's listing. Via MiXCR, TCRdb re-called the 5' RACE reads, giving one row per CDR3 protein. The sample lists 150,000 to 200,000 distinct CDR3 sequences, 10% to 15% occurring once. Overall study findings and caveats: Reports say disease-linked clones showed up significantly more in matched ankylosing spondylitis synovial fluid.

The CDR3 comprises 12 residues, both ends counted. CDR1 and CDR2 (germline): SSHAT, FNYEAQ (reference sequence). This sequence joins TRBV7-7 and TRBJ2-7; TRBD1, as called in the table, went unchecked against the DNA. The material sequenced was blood, either unsorted or a sorted T cell fraction (not recorded which). The TCR sequence derives from a female donor with ankylosing spondylitis or in good health (not recorded which). The CDR3 loop is CASSLWWLDPEL.